The sample holds many counts of the clone carrying this T cell receptor beta chain. Its antigen remains unknown. Germline CDR1 MNHNS, CDR2 SASEGT. Trimming removed 6 bases from V and 5 bases from J, with 13 bases in between. This CDR3 contains 13 residues. CDR3 regions were amplified by Arm-PCR using iRepertoire HTBI primers to build TCR beta libraries. MiXCR, applied by TCRdb to the multiplex PCR reads, yields one record per CDR3 protein. The data show fewer than 450,000 distinct CDR3 sequences, around 21% seen once. The data originate from a study of regulatory T cells in long-lasting Graves disease. Across the study: Treatment with antithyroid drugs for over 5 years, together with positive TSH receptor antibodies, meant persistent Graves' disease.

As for time point: persistent/refractory GD, antithyroid drugs over 5 years with positive TRAb. Scientists built the TCR library using RNA that was extracted from PBMCs. In Xi'an, China, an endocrinology department was the source of patients. General study results and limits: Exclusively peripheral blood, rather than thyroid tissue, was studied.

This TCR derives from a female donor with Graves disease. Sequencing was performed on peripheral blood mononuclear cells (PBMCs), taken when the disease was refractory, from a patient treated with antithyroid drugs. The V call is TRBV6-1, the J call TRBJ1-2; D uncertain. CDR3 residues: CASRSLSGYGYTF. The CDR3 nucleotides read TGTGCCAGCAGATCCCTCTCTGGGTATGGCTACACCTTC.